These T cell receptor beta chains were read from a single sample in a study of shared clonotypes between healthy human individuals. The repertoire was sequenced with immunoSEQ multiplex PCR; TCRdb's copy has only in-frame clones and lacks some. This table has 2 million to 2.5 million clones, nearly 97% appearing once. The material sequenced was naive CD4+ T cells sorted from blood. Receptor source: a man between 18 and 35 years old in good health. Each CDR3 is given with its conserved first and last residue. The order of the fields is clone size, J gene, V gene, CDR3 protein. Expanded clones get a size class; other rows say once, few or many, or leave the size out.

clone size: .
J gene: TRBJ2-1
V gene: TRBV5-6
CDR3 protein: CASSFRVVVSYNEQFF

clone size: .
J gene: TRBJ2-2
V gene: TRBV5-4
CDR3 protein: CASSSGLAGGLGTGELFF

clone size: .
J gene: TRBJ2-3
V gene: TRBV5-4
CDR3 protein: CASSLGLKPTDTQYF

clone size: once
J gene: TRBJ2-4
V gene: TRBV5-1
CDR3 protein: CASSSGGKAKNIQYF

clone size: .
J gene: TRBJ1-6
V gene: TRBV5-4
CDR3 protein: CASSSRPGLGTLHF

clone size: .
J gene: TRBJ2-3
V gene: TRBV14
CDR3 protein: CASSQILAGATDTQYF

clone size: .
J gene: TRBJ2-1
V gene: TRBV5-6
CDR3 protein: CASSFPGQGIYNEQFF

clone size: .
J gene: TRBJ2-3
V gene: TRBV4-1
CDR3 protein: CASSQERLAGEGDNTQYF

clone size: .
J gene: TRBJ1-3
V gene: TRBV9
CDR3 protein: CASSSGLMGSSGNTIYF

clone size: .
J gene: TRBJ2-3
V gene: TRBV19
CDR3 protein: CASRGQGYTDTQYF

clone size: .
J gene: TRBJ1-6
V gene: TRBV30
CDR3 protein: CAWSQDSNSPLHF

clone size: .
J gene: TRBJ2-7
V gene: TRBV7-2
CDR3 protein: CASSSSRGSAQYEQYF

clone size: .
J gene: TRBJ2-7
V gene: TRBV7-2
CDR3 protein: CASSLRLAGTYEQYF

clone size: .
J gene: TRBJ2-1
V gene: TRBV11-3
CDR3 protein: CASSTLAGVQFF

clone size: .
J gene: TRBJ2-2
V gene: TRBV2
CDR3 protein: CASSAEMNTGELFF

clone size: .
J gene: TRBJ2-3
V gene: TRBV30
CDR3 protein: CAWSARLSDTQYF

clone size: .
J gene: TRBJ2-7
V gene: TRBV10-1
CDR3 protein: CASSGSRTVGQYF

clone size: .
J gene: TRBJ2-5
V gene: TRBV5-4
CDR3 protein: CASSLVQYQETQYF

clone size: .
J gene: TRBJ2-5
V gene: TRBV5-1
CDR3 protein: CASSFTGSLSFIQETQYF

clone size: .
J gene: TRBJ1-3
V gene: TRBV28
CDR3 protein: CASRTLGGLGNTIYF

clone size: .
J gene: TRBJ2-2
V gene: TRBV6-4
CDR3 protein: CASSDGLPGTGGSGELFF

clone size: .
J gene: TRBJ2-3
V gene: TRBV6-1
CDR3 protein: CASNAPSTDTQYF

clone size: .
J gene: TRBJ1-5
V gene: TRBV7-8
CDR3 protein: CASSYSGDQPQHF

clone size: .
J gene: TRBJ2-1
V gene: TRBV5-4
CDR3 protein: CASSLSGRGGNEQFF

clone size: .
J gene: TRBJ2-5
V gene: TRBV6-1
CDR3 protein: CASSERVRDTETQYF

clone size: .
J gene: TRBJ1-1
V gene: TRBV12-5
CDR3 protein: CASGGNRGTLEAFF

clone size: .
J gene: TRBJ2-7
V gene: TRBV7-5
CDR3 protein: CARSADRGHGSYEQYF

clone size: few
J gene: TRBJ2-3
V gene: TRBV5-1
CDR3 protein: CASSPGTSGTDTQYF

clone size: once
J gene: TRBJ2-1
V gene: TRBV7-2
CDR3 protein: CASSLVIGLAGGSYNEQFF

clone size: once
J gene: TRBJ2-3
V gene: TRBV6-4
CDR3 protein: CASSEAPRSTDTQYF

clone size: once
J gene: TRBJ2-1
V gene: TRBV5-1
CDR3 protein: CASSLAVGQGADEQFF

clone size: once
J gene: TRBJ1-1
V gene: TRBV5-5
CDR3 protein: CASSQQGFEAFF

clone size: once
J gene: TRBJ2-1
V gene: TRBV19
CDR3 protein: CATTSGRASEQFF

clone size: .
J gene: TRBJ2-2
V gene: TRBV10-3
CDR3 protein: CAITMTSGSAGELFF